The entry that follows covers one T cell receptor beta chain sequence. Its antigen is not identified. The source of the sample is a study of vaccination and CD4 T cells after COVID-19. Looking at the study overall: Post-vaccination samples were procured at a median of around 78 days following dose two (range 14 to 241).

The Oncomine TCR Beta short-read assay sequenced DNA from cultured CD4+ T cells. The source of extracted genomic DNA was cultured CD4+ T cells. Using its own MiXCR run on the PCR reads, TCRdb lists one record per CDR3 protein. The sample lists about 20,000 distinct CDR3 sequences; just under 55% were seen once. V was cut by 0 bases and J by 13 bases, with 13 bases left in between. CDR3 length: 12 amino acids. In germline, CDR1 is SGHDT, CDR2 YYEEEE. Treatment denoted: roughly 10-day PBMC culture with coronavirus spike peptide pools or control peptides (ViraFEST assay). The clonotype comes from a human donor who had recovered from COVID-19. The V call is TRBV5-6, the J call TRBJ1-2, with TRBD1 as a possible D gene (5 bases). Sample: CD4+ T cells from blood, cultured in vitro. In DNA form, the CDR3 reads TGTGCCAGCAGCTTGGCCCCCGGGACTAGCACCTTC. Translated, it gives CASSLAPGTSTF.